These T cell receptor beta chains were read from a single sample in a study of T cell changes during pregnancy in multiple sclerosis. The data were produced by immunoSEQ multiplex PCR, yet TCRdb's version contains in-frame clones alone and is incomplete. The sample consists of 19,000 or so clones, around 90% of them appearing once. Sequences were derived from CD8+ T cells from peripheral blood mononuclear cells, sampled after pregnancy. These receptors were collected from a female donor in good health, enrolled as a control in a pregnancy study. The CDR3 runs from the conserved cysteine through the conserved F or W. Each record gives: J gene, V gene, CDR3 protein.

>TRBJ1-2|TRBV27
CASSLDPRRGYTF
>TRBJ2-7|TRBV10-2
CASSANRGRGSEQYF
>TRBJ1-1|TRBV6-5
CASSYFTTDTEAFF
>TRBJ1-3|TRBV5-6
CASSSPTGGYGNTIYF
>TRBJ2-7|TRBV7-9
CASSFAPSSYEQYF
>TRBJ2-7|TRBV5-5
CASSSDSYEQYF
>TRBJ2-1|TRBV2
CASSAASGGADEQFF
>TRBJ1-1|TRBV29-1
CSVRYGNTEAFF
>TRBJ1-2|TRBV11-2
CASSLDRKDRHLNYGYTF
>TRBJ1-1|TRBV2
CASSDGSTGSEAFF
>TRBJ1-1|TRBV19
CASSIGRGTEAFF
>TRBJ2-3|TRBV4-3
CASSQVTTGGQGGTDTQYF
>TRBJ1-6|TRBV7-3
CASSGQGGNSPLHF
>TRBJ2-7|TRBV7-8
CASSLFDRNSYEQYF
>TRBJ2-3|TRBV7-6
CASRGTSGVGSTDTQYF
>TRBJ2-1|TRBV2
CASSASRSSGIYNEQFF
>TRBJ1-4|TRBV23-1
CASSQQGQGGHRVATNEKLFF
>TRBJ1-2|TRBV5-5
CASSGFDRAYGYTF
>TRBJ1-5|TRBV25-1
CASSGAGEMNQPQHF
>TRBJ2-3|TRBV5-6
CASSESRDNTDTQYF
>TRBJ2-7|TRBV4-2
CASSQSIGTGAEQYF
>TRBJ2-6|TRBV29-1
CSVEELPRIGTGLDSGANVLTF
>TRBJ1-5|TRBV5-1
CASSTLGGANQPQHF
>TRBJ2-3|TRBV7-7
CASGEGYTDTQYF
>TRBJ2-7|TRBV27
CASSGITYEQYF
>TRBJ2-5|TRBV30
CAWSAGSDLGETQYF
>TRBJ2-1|TRBV11-2
CASSYDPGNEQFF
>TRBJ1-4|TRBV6-6
CASHREEKLFF
>TRBJ1-2|TRBV5-6
CASSLRGINGYTF
>TRBJ1-5|TRBV19
CASSIDRDGNQPQHF
>TRBJ2-1|TRBV9
CASSVGRNEQFF
>TRBJ1-2|TRBV19
CATQGTYGYTF
>TRBJ1-1|TRBV30
CAWSTGANTEAFF
>TRBJ1-6|TRBV30
CAWKTGDLNNSPLHF
>TRBJ1-2|TRBV4-3
CASSQDRADYGYTF
>TRBJ2-1|TRBV27
CASSSGTGQFF
>TRBJ2-7|TRBV10-1
CASSEQAAYEQYF
>TRBJ1-1|TRBV27
CASSSLSVSAEAFF
>TRBJ1-1|TRBV11-1
CASSPGQMNTEAFF
>TRBJ1-4|TRBV7-8
CASSLALDWPANEKLFF
>TRBJ2-7|TRBV5-1
CASSLDSGDEQYF
>TRBJ2-1|TRBV6-6
CASSSLDNEQFF
>TRBJ2-1|TRBV14
CASSQEEQGFYGEQFF
>TRBJ1-5|TRBV19
CASSGQGQPQHF
>TRBJ1-4|TRBV7-9
CASSLAVSGQGNEKLFF
>TRBJ2-2|TRBV6-5
CASSYSSEDTGELFF
>TRBJ1-1|TRBV7-3
CASSLTWGAEAFF
>TRBJ2-2|TRBV10-1
CASKIGQGGTGELFF
>TRBJ1-1|TRBV19
CASSVRTGVAGNTEAFF
>TRBJ2-5|TRBV7-8
CASSWTSGVDQETQYF
>TRBJ2-1|TRBV7-2
CASSQGLTSYNEQFF
>TRBJ2-1|TRBV9
CASSDGGGEQFF
>TRBJ2-7|TRBV9
CASSVAPLGNEQYF
>TRBJ2-7|TRBV30
CAWGLAGVYEQYF